The T cell receptor (beta chain) described here comes from a study of T-cell reconstitution after alpha-beta-depleted transplantation in children. Findings and caveats of the study: Several hundred expanded graft clones reportedly were the source of alpha-beta T cells about two months after transplant. It was newly produced T cells that mostly accounted for T-cell counts and diversity one year after transplant. Recipient T cells and thymic progenitors that survived were the source of the high TCRbeta diversity seen at day 60 in some patients.

Germline V lookup: CDR1 LGHNA, CDR2 YSLEER. J gave up 3 bases and V 0 bases, and 3 bases lay outside the gene matches. The CDR3 is made up of 16 amino acids. A library of TCRbeta sequences, prepared with unique molecular identifiers, was generated. MiXCR, run by TCRdb on the PCR reads, gives a single entry per CDR3 protein. The sample consists of approximately 980,000 distinct CDR3 sequences, about 26% of them appearing once. In this sample, this clonotype turned up a few times. No antigen is known for it. This receptor was taken from a boy in the first two years of life who had a stem cell transplant for SCID, so the T cells may come from the graft donor. This sample comprised PBMCs, mostly from graft donor cells, obtained 360 days after TCRalphabeta/CD19-depleted stem cell transplant. The chain links TRBV4-3 to TRBJ2-7; 12 bases match TRBD2. CDR3 nucleotides: TGCGCCAGCAGCCAAGATATGACTAGCGGGGGCTACGAGCAGTACTTC. This gives the protein CASSQDMTSGGYEQYF.